These T cell receptor beta chains were read from a single sample in a study of blood T cell repertoires in COVID-19. Clones were sequenced by immunoSEQ multiplex PCR, and TCRdb holds only the in-frame ones, with some missing. Of hundreds of thousands of clones listed, roughly 90% were seen once; the top ten hold 3.5% to 4.5%. Sample: PBMCs or T cells enriched from blood (not recorded which). The source is a woman between 25 and 40 years old who had recovered from COVID-19. Each CDR3 is given with its conserved first and last residue.

J: TRBJ2-1; V: TRBV7-3; CDR3: CASSLRSGRTYNEQFF
J: TRBJ1-2; V: TRBV5-6; CDR3: CASSRKTGYGYTF
J: TRBJ2-7; V: TRBV7-6; CDR3: CASSFRAGVGASYEQYF
J: TRBJ2-1; V: TRBV5-5; CDR3: CASSLGRRSSYNEQFF
J: TRBJ2-1; V: TRBV7-3; CDR3: CASSYLAGGGYNEQFF
J: TRBJ2-2; V: TRBV24-1; CDR3: CATSDQDRGWTGELFF
J: TRBJ2-1; V: TRBV4-3; CDR3: CASSQDESDRVYNEQFF
J: TRBJ2-1; V: TRBV2; CDR3: CATPGSGRANEQFF
J: TRBJ2-2; V: TRBV6-4; CDR3: CASRGQGATGELFF
J: TRBJ2-4; V: TRBV7-2; CDR3: CASSLGRSVVAKNIQYF
J: TRBJ2-5; V: TRBV29-1; CDR3: CSVEGEKAGQPQETQYF
J: TRBJ1-1; V: TRBV29-1; CDR3: CSVDPGLVEAFF
J: TRBJ2-7; V: TRBV6-5; CDR3: CASRTGKETYEQYF
J: TRBJ1-1; V: TRBV7-2; CDR3: CASSFESTRTEAFF
J: TRBJ2-3; V: TRBV28; CDR3: CASASGGSSDTQYF
J: TRBJ1-2; V: TRBV4-1; CDR3: CASSQELRQGYGYTF
J: TRBJ1-1; V: TRBV28; CDR3: CASSTGQGTEAFF
J: TRBJ2-2; V: TRBV11-3; CDR3: CASSPRQGKGTGELFF
J: TRBJ1-2; V: TRBV6-5; CDR3: CASRGTVGYTF
J: TRBJ1-1; V: TRBV7-9; CDR3: CASSLQGFTEAFF
J: TRBJ1-2; V: TRBV5-1; CDR3: CASSLAWGANYGYTF
J: TRBJ1-2; V: TRBV18; CDR3: CASSREGQGNVWRYTF
J: TRBJ2-7; V: TRBV7-6; CDR3: CASTGQGGSYEQYF
J: TRBJ1-2; V: TRBV27; CDR3: CASSLSLLEGQLYGYTF
J: TRBJ2-5; V: TRBV9; CDR3: CASSPSPKGETQYF
J: TRBJ2-7; V: TRBV12-3/TRBV12-4; CDR3: CASSHDKEQYF
J: TRBJ1-6; V: TRBV5-1; CDR3: CASSPRTVREGLHF
J: TRBJ2-7; V: TRBV9; CDR3: CASSPEGSSSYEQYF
J: TRBJ2-1; V: TRBV28; CDR3: CASSPGGRRFF
J: TRBJ1-5; V: TRBV28; CDR3: CASLPRGGQGPLQPQHF
J: TRBJ1-1; V: TRBV27; CDR3: CASSLSGVTEAFF
J: TRBJ1-1; V: TRBV29-1; CDR3: CSVETGPNTEAFF
J: TRBJ1-6; V: TRBV2; CDR3: CASDRGVRSPLHF
J: TRBJ2-1; V: TRBV12-1; CDR3: CASSPRLAGYNEQFF
J: TRBJ1-1; V: TRBV29-1; CDR3: CSVAGTGGKNTEAFF
J: TRBJ2-1; V: TRBV3-1/TRBV3-2; CDR3: CASSQPAGPSYNEQFF
J: TRBJ1-1; V: TRBV2; CDR3: CASLRGTGNTEAFF
J: TRBJ1-1; V: TRBV5-1; CDR3: CASSPDRELGAFF
J: TRBJ2-7; V: TRBV4-2; CDR3: CASSVRAGGADSYEQYF
J: TRBJ2-1; V: TRBV9; CDR3: CASSSRLAGVTSSYNEQFF
J: TRBJ2-2; V: TRBV25-1; CDR3: CASKGHANTGELFF
J: TRBJ2-5; V: TRBV4-1; CDR3: CASSQDRGYTETQYF
J: TRBJ1-4; V: TRBV11-2; CDR3: CASSAHGTLNEKLFF
J: TRBJ2-7; V: TRBV10-3; CDR3: CAVDGTGGSSGPYEQYF
J: TRBJ1-2; V: TRBV18; CDR3: CASSPRTGGATGNYGYTF
J: TRBJ1-1; V: TRBV19; CDR3: CASSTGVNTEAFF
J: TRBJ2-7; V: TRBV28; CDR3: CASSFAGAHYYEQYF
J: TRBJ2-7; V: TRBV18; CDR3: CASSPRALEQYF
J: TRBJ1-4; V: TRBV9; CDR3: CASSPTTESNEKLFF